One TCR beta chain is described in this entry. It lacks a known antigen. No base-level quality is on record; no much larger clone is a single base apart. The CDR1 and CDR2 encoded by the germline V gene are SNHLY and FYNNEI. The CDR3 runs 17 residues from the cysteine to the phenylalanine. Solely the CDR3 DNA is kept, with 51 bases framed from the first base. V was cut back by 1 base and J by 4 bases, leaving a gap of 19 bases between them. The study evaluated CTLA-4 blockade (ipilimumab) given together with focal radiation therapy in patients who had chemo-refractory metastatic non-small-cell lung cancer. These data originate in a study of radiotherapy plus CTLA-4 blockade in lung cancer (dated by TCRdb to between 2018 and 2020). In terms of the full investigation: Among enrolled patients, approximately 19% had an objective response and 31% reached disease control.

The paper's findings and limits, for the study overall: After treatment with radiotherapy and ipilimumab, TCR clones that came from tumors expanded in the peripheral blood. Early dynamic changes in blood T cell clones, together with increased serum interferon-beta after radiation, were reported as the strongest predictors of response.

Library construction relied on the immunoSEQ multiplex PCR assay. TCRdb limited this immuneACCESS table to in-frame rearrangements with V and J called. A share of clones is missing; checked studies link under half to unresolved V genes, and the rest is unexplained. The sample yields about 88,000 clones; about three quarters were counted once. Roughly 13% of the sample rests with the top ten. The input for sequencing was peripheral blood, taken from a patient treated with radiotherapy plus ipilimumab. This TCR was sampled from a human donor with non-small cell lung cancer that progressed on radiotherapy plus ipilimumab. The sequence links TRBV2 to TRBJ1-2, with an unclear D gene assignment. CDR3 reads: CASSEGARSYWGYGYTF. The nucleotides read TGTGCCAGCAGTGAAGGGGCCAGGTCCTACTGGGGCTATGGCTACACCTTC. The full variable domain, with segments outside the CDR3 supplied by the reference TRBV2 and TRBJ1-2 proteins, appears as EPEVTQTPSHQVTQMGQEVILRCVPISNHLYFYWYRQILGQKVEFLVSFYNNEISEKSEIFDDQFSVERPDGSNFTLKIRSTKLEDSAMYFCASSEGARSYWGYGYTFGSGTRLTVV.